The 17 T cell receptor beta chains in this list originate from one sample, sequenced in a study of T-cell reconstitution after alpha-beta-depleted transplantation in children. The TCRbeta library incorporated unique molecular identifiers. TCRdb analysed the PCR reads with MiXCR anew, one entry per CDR3 protein. The sample records approximately 400,000 distinct CDR3 sequences, 15% to 20% being singletons. The sample here was PBMCs, mostly from graft donor cells, taken 360 days after TCRalphabeta/CD19-depleted stem cell transplant. All receptors come from a boy in the first two years of life who had a stem cell transplant for Wiskott-Aldrich syndrome, so the T cells may come from the graft donor.

The chain employs TRBV30 and TRBJ1-2, with 7 bases that match TRBD1. V lost 2 bases and J lost 4; bases outside the gene matches: 7. This CDR3 comprises 14 residues. In germline, CDR1 is GTSNPN, CDR2 SVGIG (reference sequence). CDR3 nucleotides: TGTGCCTGGAGTAGACCGGGACAGAGCTATGGCTACACCTTC. Protein: CAWSRPGQSYGYTF.

The chain carries TRBV12-3 or TRBV12-4 and TRBJ2-7; D call uncertain. The V gene lost 2 bases and the J gene lost 4 bases, with 9 bases spanning the gap. This CDR3 has 13 amino acids. This CDR3 is CASSLSHSYEQYF. In DNA, the CDR3 is TGTGCCAGCAGTTTATCCCACTCTTACGAGCAGTACTTC.

This chain links TRBV6-2 or TRBV6-3 with TRBJ2-6; D not resolved. Germline-derived CDR1 and CDR2 are MNHEY and SVGEGT. CDR3 length equals 16 residues. The V and J ends lost 4 bases and 0 bases respectively, with 10 bases between them. The chain's CDR3 is CASSSNRNSGANVLTF. The CDR3 nucleotides are TGTGCCAGCAGTTCCAACAGAAACTCTGGGGCCAACGTCCTGACTTTC.

V and J are TRBV6-2 or TRBV6-3 and TRBJ2-7; a weak D match, TRBD2 (6 bases). The V gene lost 1 base and the J gene lost 8 bases, with 27 bases spanning the gap. The V gene's germline CDR1 is MNHEY and CDR2 SVGEGT. The length of the CDR3 is 18 residues. CDR3 amino acids: CASSYWGKKGLQFVQQYF. In DNA form, the CDR3 reads TGTGCCAGCAGTTACTGGGGGAAAAAGGGACTTCAATTCGTACAGCAGTACTTC.

A few counts support this clonotype. The chain uses TRBV4-1 and TRBJ2-3, with unresolved D. The CDR3 contains 14 residues. V lost 4 bases and J lost 4, with 12 bases in between. CDR1 is MGHRA, CDR2 YSYEKL, per germline. CDR3 residues: CASSPFWWSDTQYF. CDR3 bases: TGCGCCAGCAGCCCTTTTTGGTGGTCAGATACGCAGTATTTT.

The chain recombines TRBV7-2 with TRBJ1-2, with 11 bases that match TRBD1. Germline V gene sequence: CDR1 SGHTA, CDR2 FQGNSA. CDR3 size: 16 residues. V was clipped by 0 bases and J by 7 bases; unmatched bases: 7. For the CDR3, the DNA is TGTGCCAGCAGCTTAGCGGCCGGGACAGGGGGTGCTGGCTACACCTTC. It encodes CASSLAAGTGGAGYTF.

The chain links TRBV3-1 to TRBJ1-6, with unresolved D. The V end lost 0 bases, the J end lost 10 bases, and 13 bases lay between the germline ends. Germline V gives CDR1 LGHDT, CDR2 YNNKEL (reference sequence). The CDR3 totals 15 residues. CDR3 amino acids: CASSQDLGIWSPLHF. The DNA for the CDR3 is TGTGCCAGCAGCCAAGATCTTGGGATTTGGTCACCCCTCCACTTT.

This clonotype was counted a few times. The chain has TRBV4-1 and TRBJ2-7, with D perhaps TRBD1 (5 bases). CDR1 and CDR2 from the germline V gene are MGHRA and YSYEKL. The V end was cut by 4 bases, the J end by 4 bases, with 14 bases between. This CDR3 spans 14 amino acids. The CDR3 DNA reads TGCGCCAGCAGCCCTAGACAGTCTGCGTACGAGCAGTACTTC. Translation: CASSPRQSAYEQYF.

The chain is built from TRBV18 and TRBJ1-5, with 9 bases that match TRBD1. Per the germline V gene, CDR1 is KGHSH and CDR2 is LQKENI. The V and J ends lost 3 bases and 13 bases, in that order; junction bases with no gene match: 7. The CDR3 consists of 13 residues. The CDR3 sequence is CASSPDRGRSQHF. The CDR3 DNA sequence: TGTGCCAGCTCACCGGACAGGGGAAGGAGTCAGCATTTT.

This clonotype was seen a handful of times. This chain uses TRBV7-9 with TRBJ2-2, with 10 bases lining up with TRBD2. This CDR3 has 16 amino acids. Germline V CDR1 and CDR2: SEHNR, FQNEAQ (reference sequence). J was trimmed by 3 bases and V by 5 bases; bases with no gene match: 6. The CDR3 DNA reads as TGTGCCAGCAGCCCATGGACTAGCGGTGACACCGGGGAGCTGTTTTTT. Protein product: CASSPWTSGDTGELFF.

The rearrangement links TRBV6-2 or TRBV6-3 to TRBJ1-3; D call uncertain. The germline V gene has CDR1 MNHEY and CDR2 SVGEGT. The CDR3 spans 17 residues. With 1 base removed from V and 1 base from J, the gap between germline ends came to 14 bases. CDR3 sequence: CASSYFRTQVSGNTIYF. CDR3 in DNA: TGTGCCAGCAGTTACTTCAGGACGCAGGTTTCTGGAAACACCATATATTTT.

This clonotype came up a few times. The gene calls are TRBV15 and TRBJ2-4; 7 positions match TRBD1. The length of the CDR3 is 20 residues. CDR1 is LNHNV, CDR2 YYDKDF, per germline (reference sequence). With 0 bases clipped from V and 0 bases from J, the junction kept 14 bases outside the gene matches. CDR3: CATSREHRDRVHIAKNIQYF. The CDR3 DNA reads as TGTGCCACCAGCAGAGAACACCGGGACAGAGTACATATAGCCAAAAACATTCAGTACTTC. The full variable domain, rest sourced from reference TRBV15 and TRBJ2-4, is DAMVIQNPRYQVTQFGKPVTLSCSQTLNHNVMYWYQQKSSQAPKLLFHYYDKDFNNEADTPDNFQSRRPNTSFCFLDIRSPGLGDTAMYLCATSREHRDRVHIAKNIQYFGAGTRLSVL.

This chain uses TRBV7-2 with TRBJ2-1; 8 bases are a match to TRBD1. This CDR3 comprises 16 residues. CDR1 is SGHTA, CDR2 FQGNSA, per germline. The junction had 10 bases not matched to a gene; V was cut back by 2 bases and J by 7 bases. CDR3 loop: CASSLSQGAGKNEQFF. DNA for the CDR3: TGTGCCAGCAGCTTATCCCAGGGGGCAGGTAAAAATGAGCAGTTCTTC.

The chain is built from TRBV7-9 and TRBJ2-2; TRBD1 is a possible D gene (6 bases). CDR1 is SEHNR and CDR2 is FQNEAQ in the germline V gene (reference sequence). The CDR3 is 15 residues long. The V end lost 7 bases, the J end lost 7 bases, and 19 bases lay between the germline ends. CDR3: CASTLMSRGGGELFF. CDR3 DNA: TGTGCCAGCACCCTAATGTCCAGGGGCGGCGGGGAGCTGTTTTTT.

The chain recombines TRBV28 with TRBJ2-7, with TRBD1 matching 12 bases. Unmatched junction bases numbered 10, after V lost 5 bases and J lost 5 bases. The CDR3 contains 16 residues. Germline CDR1 is MDHEN and CDR2 is SYDVKM. The CDR3 spells CASSTPGQGARNEQYF. The CDR3 DNA sequence: TGTGCCAGCAGTACTCCGGGACAGGGGGCAAGAAACGAGCAGTACTTC.

This chain uses TRBV2 with TRBJ2-3; 8 nucleotides match TRBD2. Germline CDR1 and CDR2: SNHLY and FYNNEI. Unmatched junction bases numbered 5, after V lost 7 bases and J lost 2 bases. The CDR3 has 14 residues. The DNA for the CDR3 is TGTGCCAGCAAACCGGGAGGGTCCACAGATACGCAGTATTTT. Translating gives CASKPGGSTDTQYF.

V gene TRBV5-1 combines with J gene TRBJ1-4; possible D gene TRBD1, 5 bases. The CDR3 consists of 14 residues. Germline V CDR1 and CDR2: SGHRS, YFSETQ. V was trimmed by 0 bases and J by 8 bases, leaving 11 bases between them. CDR3 protein: CASSLAGGREKLFF. The CDR3 coding sequence is TGCGCCAGCAGCTTGGCCGGGGGTCGAGAAAAACTGTTTTTT.